The next 20 T cell receptor beta chains were all read from a single sample in a study of T cell responses to AZD1222 COVID-19 vaccine (dated by TCRdb to the early 2020s). The library was obtained by the immunoSEQ multiplex PCR assay. TCRdb took this table from immuneACCESS and kept in-frame rearrangements with V and J called. Such tables lack part of the clones; where checked against another copy, unresolved V genes explain under half of the gap, and the rest is unexplained. The sample table contains roughly 49,000 clones; only one count was recorded for about 74% of them. Clones ranked in the top ten supply roughly 7% of the sample. This specimen's time point label, interpreted: baseline before first vaccination. Specimen: peripheral blood, collected on day 0 of AZD1222 vaccination. The receptors come from an adult in good health.

The V call is TRBV27, the J call TRBJ1-5; D possibly corresponds to TRBD1 (6 bases). This CDR3 spans 15 amino acids. Trimming removed 6 bases at V and 9 bases at J, with 21 bases between. The germline CDR1 and CDR2 sequences are MNHEY and SMNVEV (reference sequence). The CDR3 DNA is TGTGCCAGCAGACGATCGGGGACATTTCGTTGGCCCCAGCATTTT. Its translation: CASRRSGTFRWPQHF.

The chain employs TRBV6-5 and TRBJ2-7; TRBD2 agrees at 9 bases. This CDR3 has 14 amino acids. CDR1 is MNHEY and CDR2 is SVGAGI in the germline V gene. The junction had 10 bases not matched to a gene; V was cut back by 7 bases and J by 6 bases. This CDR3 reads CASTLSGSGGEQYF. The CDR3 DNA follows: TGTGCCAGCACCCTTAGCGGGAGTGGAGGCGAGCAGTACTTC.

This chain connects TRBV6-2 or TRBV6-3 to TRBJ2-5; a weak D match, TRBD1 (8 bases). The germline V and J ends were trimmed by 5 bases and 2 bases, with 18 bases remaining between them. Germline CDR1 MNHEY, CDR2 SVGEGT. The CDR3 has 16 residues. CDR3: CASSKSGTGVQETQYF. DNA of the CDR3: TGTGCCAGCAGTAAAAGCGGGACAGGAGTACAAGAGACCCAGTACTTC.

The count of this clone is one. The chain has TRBV3-1 (or the pseudogene TRBV3-2) and TRBJ2-3, with a weak D call TRBD1 (5 bases). Trimming cost V 1 base and J 2 bases, with 19 bases left between them. The CDR3 runs to 18 residues. Germline-derived CDR1 and CDR2 are LGHDT and YNNKEL (reference sequence). The CDR3 nucleotides read TGTGCCAGCAGCCAAGGGTTTATTGACAGAGTATACACAGATACGCAGTATTTT. This codes for CASSQGFIDRVYTDTQYF.

This chain links TRBV28 with TRBJ2-7; D is unresolved. This CDR3 comprises 12 residues. Germline lookup yields CDR1 MDHEN and CDR2 SYDVKM. V shed 3 bases and J shed 4 bases, with 7 bases lying between them. The chain's CDR3 is CASSFARYEQYF. For the CDR3, the DNA is TGTGCCAGCAGTTTTGCGAGGTACGAGCAGTACTTC.

This clone was found once. The chain links TRBV2 to TRBJ1-2; 8 bases fit TRBD1. The CDR3 totals 13 residues. V trimming: 3 bases; J trimming: 5 bases; junction bases outside the gene matches: 2. Germline V gives CDR1 SNHLY, CDR2 FYNNEI. Here the CDR3 DNA reads TGTGCCAGCAGTGATTACAGGGGGTATGGCTACACCTTC. This gives the protein CASSDYRGYGYTF.

This rearrangement joins TRBV6-1 to TRBJ2-7, with D tentatively TRBD1 (6 bases). This CDR3 spans 14 amino acids. Germline V gene sequence: CDR1 MNHNS, CDR2 SASEGT. Trimming left V 3 bases short and J 2 bases short, with 11 bases between. This chain's CDR3 is CASSDRGRPYEQYV. In DNA, the CDR3 is TGTGCCAGCAGTGACAGGGGACGGCCCTACGAGCAGTACGTC.

A single count supports this clone. The chain uses TRBV28 and TRBJ1-1; no firm D call. The CDR3 is 11 amino acids. The germline V gene has CDR1 MDHEN and CDR2 SYDVKM. The V end lost 7 bases, the J end lost 0 bases, and 3 bases lay between the germline ends. CDR3 coding DNA: TGTGCCAGCAAAATGAACACTGAAGCTTTCTTT. Amino acids: CASKMNTEAFF.

The sample holds one count of this clone. The rearrangement joins TRBV6-1 to TRBJ2-3; a weak D match, TRBD1 (5 bases). This CDR3 has 14 amino acids. Per the germline V gene, CDR1 is MNHNS and CDR2 is SASEGT. The V end lost 4 bases, the J end lost 2 bases, and 10 bases lay between the germline ends. CDR3 sequence reads: CASSGATVTDTQYF. The CDR3 nucleotides read TGTGCCAGCAGTGGAGCGACAGTCACAGATACGCAGTATTTT.

This sequence joins TRBV6-5 and TRBJ2-1, with 10 bases matching TRBD2. This CDR3 is 15 amino acids long. Germline CDR1 MNHEY, CDR2 SVGAGI. J lost 9 bases, V lost 7 bases, and 12 bases had no gene match. The DNA of the CDR3 is TGTGCCAGCAAGCGGGCTAGCGGGGGTCGGGGTGAGCAGTTCTTC. Its protein product is CASKRASGGRGEQFF.

In its sample, this clone was seen once. The chain uses TRBV20-1 and TRBJ1-1; D not resolved. CDR3 length: 11 amino acids. Looked up from germline, CDR1 is DFQATT and CDR2 is SNEGSKA (reference sequence). The V end was cut by 5 bases, the J end by 5 bases, with 9 bases between. CDR3 protein: CSAPRVTEAFF. The CDR3 nucleotides are TGCAGTGCTCCTCGGGTGACTGAAGCTTTCTTT.

The V and J genes are TRBV11-2 and TRBJ2-1; D is undetermined. The germline V gene encodes CDR1 SGHAT and CDR2 FQNNGV. The CDR3 extends over 13 amino acids. V dropped 5 bases and J dropped 7 bases, with 12 bases sitting between them. Here the CDR3 DNA reads TGTGCCAGCAGCCTCACCGTCGGGAATGAGCAGTTCTTC. Translated: CASSLTVGNEQFF.

The rearrangement uses TRBV7-2 and TRBJ2-2; 7 bases align to TRBD1. Germline-derived CDR1 and CDR2 are SGHTA and FQGNSA. CDR3 size: 13 residues. Trimming cost V 4 bases and J 7 bases; bases outside gene matches: 3. The CDR3 nucleotides read TGTGCCAGCAGCTCACAGGGGTTCGGGGAGCTGTTTTTT. Its protein product is CASSSQGFGELFF. The full variable domain, rest sourced from reference TRBV7-2 and TRBJ2-2, is GAGVSQSPSNKVTEKGKDVELRCDPISGHTALYWYRQSLGQGLEFLIYFQGNSAPDKSGLPSDRFSAERTGGSVSTLTIQRTQQEDSAVYLCASSSQGFGELFFGEGSRLTVL.

This clone was found once. The chain combines TRBV9 with TRBJ1-1; unclear D gene. The V and J ends lost 0 bases and 1 base respectively, with 4 bases between them. The germline V gene encodes CDR1 SGDLS and CDR2 YYNGEE. This CDR3 is 13 amino acids long. In DNA form, the CDR3 reads TGTGCCAGCAGCGTAGGTTCGAACACTGAAGCTTTCTTT. Residues: CASSVGSNTEAFF.

The chain couples TRBV5-6 to TRBJ1-1, with 9 bases lining up with TRBD1. After removal of 2 bases from V and 1 base from J, the junction contained 3 bases not matched to a gene. The germline V gene encodes CDR1 SGHDT and CDR2 YYEEEE. CDR3 length: 15 residues. CDR3 sequence: CASSLTGGSNTEAFF. The CDR3 DNA is TGTGCCAGCAGCTTAACAGGGGGCTCGAACACTGAAGCTTTCTTT.

The rearrangement joins TRBV7-9 to TRBJ2-7; the D gene is possibly TRBD2 (6 bases). Germline V CDR1 and CDR2: SEHNR, FQNEAQ (reference sequence). With 3 bases removed from V and 4 bases from J, the gap between germline ends came to 7 bases. The CDR3 totals 12 residues. The DNA for the CDR3 is TGTGCCAGCAGCTTTGGGACTTACGAGCAGTACTTC. Its translation: CASSFGTYEQYF. The whole variable domain, filled in from reference TRBV7-9 and TRBJ2-7, reads DTGVSQNPRHKITKRGQNVTFRCDPISEHNRLYWYRQTLGQGPEFLTYFQNEAQLEKSRLLSDRFSAERPKGSFSTLEIQRTEQGDSAMYLCASSFGTYEQYFGPGTRLTVT.

The rearrangement uses TRBV5-8 and TRBJ1-1, with 8 bases lining up with TRBD1. The junction had 4 bases not matched to a gene; V was cut back by 4 bases and J by 5 bases. This CDR3 comprises 13 residues. The germline gives CDR1 SGHTS, CDR2 YDEGEE. CDR3: CASSVNRGTEAFF. CDR3 nucleotides: TGTGCCAGCAGCGTAAACAGGGGGACTGAAGCTTTCTTT.

In its sample, this clone was seen a few times. For the CDR3, the DNA is TGTGCCAGCAGCACGGGACTAGCGGGAGGCAGTGAGCAGTTCTTC. As protein: CASSTGLAGGSEQFF. The chain carries TRBV7-2 and TRBJ2-1; 15 bases align to TRBD2. This CDR3 has 15 amino acids. With 5 bases clipped from V and 9 bases from J, the junction kept 5 bases outside the gene matches. CDR1 and CDR2 from the germline V gene are SGHTA and FQGNSA.

This clone showed up just a few times. The rearrangement links TRBV30 to TRBJ1-3, with a tentative D call TRBD1 (5 bases). With 4 bases removed from V and 2 bases from J, the gap between germline ends came to 6 bases. Per the germline V gene, CDR1 is GTSNPN and CDR2 is SVGIG (reference sequence). CDR3 length: 12 amino acids. The CDR3 reads CAWMTAGNTIYF. The CDR3 DNA is TGTGCCTGGATGACAGCTGGAAACACCATATATTTT.

CDR3 DNA sequence: TGTGCCAGCAGTCCCCAAGCGGGGGGCCGCGGGGAGCTGTTTTTT. Translating gives CASSPQAGGRGELFF. V usage is TRBV27 and J usage is TRBJ2-2; TRBD2 aligns across 9 bases. The CDR3 consists of 15 residues. Trimming took 5 bases from V and 7 from J; bases not matched to a gene: 8. Germline-derived CDR1 and CDR2 are MNHEY and SMNVEV (reference sequence).